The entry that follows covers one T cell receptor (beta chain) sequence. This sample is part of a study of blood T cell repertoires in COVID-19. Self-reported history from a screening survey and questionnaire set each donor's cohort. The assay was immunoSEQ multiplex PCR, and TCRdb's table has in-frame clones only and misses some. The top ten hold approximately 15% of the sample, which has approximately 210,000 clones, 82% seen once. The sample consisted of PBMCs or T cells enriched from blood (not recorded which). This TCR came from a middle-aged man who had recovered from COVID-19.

CDR3 DNA sequence: TGTGCCAGCAGTGAATCCGGGACAGGGGGCTACGAGCAGTACTTC. It specifies CASSESGTGGYEQYF. The chain links TRBV28 to TRBJ2-7; 11 bases line up with TRBD1. Trimming took 5 bases from V and 3 from J; bases not matched to a gene: 6. CDR1 and CDR2 from the germline V gene are MDHEN and SYDVKM. This CDR3 is built from 15 residues. The variable domain in full, completed from reference TRBV28 and TRBJ2-7, reads DVKVTQSSRYLVKRTGEKVFLECVQDMDHENMFWYRQDPGLGLRLIYFSYDVKMKEKGDIPEGYSVSREKKERFSLILESASTNQTSMYLCASSESGTGGYEQYFGPGTRLTVT.